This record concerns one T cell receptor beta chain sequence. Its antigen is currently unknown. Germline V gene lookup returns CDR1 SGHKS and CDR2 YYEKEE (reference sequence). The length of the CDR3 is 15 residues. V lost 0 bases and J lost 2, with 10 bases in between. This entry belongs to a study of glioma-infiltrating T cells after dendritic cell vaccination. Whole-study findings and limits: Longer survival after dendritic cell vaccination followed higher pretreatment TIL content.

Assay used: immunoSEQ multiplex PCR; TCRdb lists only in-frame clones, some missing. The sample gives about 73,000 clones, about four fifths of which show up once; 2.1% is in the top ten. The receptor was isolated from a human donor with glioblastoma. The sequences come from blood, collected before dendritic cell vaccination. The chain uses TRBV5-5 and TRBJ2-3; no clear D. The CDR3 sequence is CASSLGSTSTDTQYF. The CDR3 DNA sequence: TGTGCCAGCAGCTTGGGTAGCACCTCCACAGATACGCAGTATTTT.